A single sample gave rise to the 20 T cell receptor beta chains below, sequenced in a study of OX40 agonist ivuxolimab in advanced cancers. Produced via immunoSEQ multiplex PCR; TCRdb's table is partial and in-frame only. The table has about 5,600 clones, approximately 68% seen once. Sequenced material: CD4+ or CD8+ T cells sorted from blood, taken in a trial of the OX40 agonist ivuxolimab. The receptors were gathered from an adult with an advanced solid tumor such as melanoma, head and neck, liver or kidney cancer.

CDR3 residues: CASSSPGGASGPNYNEQFF. CDR3 bases: TGTGCCAGCAGTTCACCGGGAGGGGCTAGCGGGCCGAACTACAATGAGCAGTTCTTC. The chain joins TRBV28 to TRBJ2-1; 8 nucleotides match TRBD2. Germline loops: CDR1 MDHEN, CDR2 SYDVKM. With 4 bases clipped from V and 3 bases from J, the junction kept 17 bases outside the gene matches. The CDR3 runs to 19 residues.

The genes are TRBV23-1 and TRBJ2-3; 9 nucleotides align to TRBD2. TRBV23-1 is annotated as an ORF whose role is uncertain. CDR3 length equals 21 residues. The V segment lost 4 bases and the J segment 1 base; nucleotides outside the gene matches: 21. CDR3 sequence: CASSPTPGEPKREVGTDTQYF. The DNA of the CDR3 is TGCGCCAGCAGTCCCACCCCAGGGGAGCCCAAGCGGGAGGTTGGCACAGATACGCAGTATTTT.

The chain couples TRBV2 to TRBJ1-6; tentatively, D is TRBD1 (5 bases). Germline values: CDR1 SNHLY, CDR2 FYNNEI. This CDR3 spans 14 amino acids. V shed 3 bases and J shed 7 bases, with 10 bases lying between them. Here the CDR3 reads CASSDSGNNSPLHF. Written as DNA, the CDR3 is TGTGCCAGCAGTGATTCAGGGAACAATTCACCCCTCCACTTT.

This clone occurred a few times. The chain is built from TRBV7-2 and TRBJ2-1, with D unresolved. V was cut by 4 bases and J by 5 bases, with 6 bases left in between. CDR1 and CDR2 from the germline V gene are SGHTA and FQGNSA. This CDR3 region has 12 residues. The CDR3 nucleotides read TGTGCCAGCAGCTCCCACAACAATGAGCAGTTCTTC. This codes for CASSSHNNEQFF.

A few counts support this clone. The gene calls are TRBV4-2 and TRBJ2-5; the D is unclear. Trimming took off 4 bases at V and 1 base at J, with 10 bases between the two ends. The CDR3 extends over 14 amino acids. Germline V lookup: CDR1 LGHNA, CDR2 YNFKEQ. CDR3 in amino acids: CASSLIDGQETQYF. The DNA of the CDR3 is TGTGCCAGCAGCCTAATAGATGGCCAAGAGACCCAGTACTTC.

The gene calls are TRBV10-1 and TRBJ1-1; D is ambiguous. In germline, CDR1 is WNHNN, CDR2 SYGVQD (reference sequence). The CDR3 totals 13 residues. V was cut by 5 bases and J by 3 bases, with 10 bases left in between. In DNA, the CDR3 is TGCGCCAGCAGTCTCGGGTCTGACACTGAAGCTTTCTTT. This gives the protein CASSLGSDTEAFF.

The V and J genes are TRBV4-2 and TRBJ2-3; 10 bases are a match to TRBD2. Germline V gives CDR1 LGHNA, CDR2 YNFKEQ. The CDR3 spans 16 residues. Trimming removed 1 base from V and 5 bases from J; junction bases left unmatched: 6. The chain's CDR3 is CASSQGLAGVIDTQYF. In DNA, the CDR3 is TGTGCCAGCAGCCAAGGGCTAGCGGGAGTCATAGATACGCAGTATTTT.

The chain uses TRBV6-5 and TRBJ2-7; TRBD2 matches 8 bases. The CDR3 extends over 11 amino acids. V was pared by 6 bases and J by 10 bases, with 5 bases of the junction left unmatched. The germline V gene has CDR1 MNHEY and CDR2 SVGAGI. CDR3 loop: CASSSGGRQYF. In nucleotides, the CDR3 is TGTGCCAGCAGCTCGGGAGGGAGACAGTACTTC.

CDR3 loop: CASSERDRQYPYSNQPQHF. The CDR3 nucleotides read TGTGCCAGCAGCGAGCGGGACAGACAATATCCATATAGCAATCAGCCCCAGCATTTT. The chain couples TRBV7-2 to TRBJ1-5; TRBD1 agrees at 7 bases. V lost 5 bases to trimming and J lost 0 bases; unmatched junction nucleotides: 16. The CDR3 totals 19 residues. Germline CDR1 reads SGHTA; CDR2 reads FQGNSA.

This chain connects TRBV4-3 to TRBJ2-7; tentative D call: TRBD2 (5 bases). V lost 4 bases, J lost 0 bases, and 16 bases lay in between. Germline assignment: CDR1 LGHNA and CDR2 YSLEER. The CDR3 totals 16 residues. DNA of the CDR3: TGCGCCAGCAGCCCTAACCCCAGCGGACTCTCCTACGAGCAGTACTTC. Its protein is CASSPNPSGLSYEQYF.

CDR3 sequence reads: CASSLSTGQGGQPQHF. In DNA form, the CDR3 reads TGCGCCAGCAGCCTTTCTACTGGACAGGGCGGACAGCCCCAGCATTTT. This sequence joins TRBV4-3 and TRBJ1-5, with 8 bases aligning to TRBD1. Germline V gene sequence: CDR1 LGHNA, CDR2 YSLEER. This CDR3 contains 16 residues. The J segment lost 7 bases and the V segment lost 4 bases, leaving 12 bases of the junction unmatched.

On this clone itself: With a much larger clone just one base away, this may be a read error. Other DNA sequences in this specimen translate into the identical CDR3. This chain connects TRBV21-1 to TRBJ2-7; TRBD2 is the table's D call, not checked against the DNA. TRBV21-1 constitutes a pseudogene. This CDR3 has 20 amino acids. Here the CDR3 DNA reads TGTGCCAGCAGCAACGGAGAGGCTAGCGGGATTAGAAAGCGCTCCTACGAGCAGTACTTC. Protein sequence: CASSNGEASGIRKRSYEQYF.

The V and J genes are TRBV7-9 and TRBJ1-1; D is uncertain. The ends were cut back, 3 bases at V and 1 base at J, with 6 bases in the middle. CDR1 and CDR2 from the germline V gene are SEHNR and FQNEAQ (reference sequence). The CDR3 is 13 amino acids. The CDR3 nucleotides are TGTGCCAGCAGCTTGTGGCCGAACACTGAAGCTTTCTTT. Translated, it gives CASSLWPNTEAFF.

The rearrangement joins TRBV5-5 to TRBJ2-7; perhaps TRBD1 as D (5 bases). Germline V lookup: CDR1 SGHKS, CDR2 YYEKEE (reference sequence). Trimming pared 3 bases from V and 0 bases from J, leaving 13 bases between. The length of the CDR3 is 15 residues. The CDR3 reads CASSWEQATSYEQYF. The CDR3 DNA sequence: TGTGCCAGCAGCTGGGAACAGGCTACCTCCTACGAGCAGTACTTC.

J is TRBJ1-2 and V is TRBV5-1, with D hard to call. The germline V and J ends were trimmed by 3 bases and 5 bases, with 17 bases remaining between them. Germline V gene lookup returns CDR1 SGHRS and CDR2 YFSETQ. The CDR3 is 15 residues long. The DNA of the CDR3 is TGCGCCAGCAGCTCCACAAACGTTGGAGCGTATGGCTACACCTTC. It is translated as CASSSTNVGAYGYTF.

This clone has only one observation. This sequence joins TRBV28 and TRBJ1-4, with D tentatively TRBD1 (6 bases). Germline CDR1 and CDR2: MDHEN and SYDVKM. This CDR3 comprises 15 residues. The ends were cut back, 5 bases at V and 0 bases at J, with 10 bases in the middle. DNA for the CDR3: TGTGCCAGCAGTCCCCGGACAGCAACTAATGAAAAACTGTTTTTT. Protein sequence: CASSPRTATNEKLFF.

The chain recombines TRBV7-2 with TRBJ2-1; D uncertain. V gave up 1 base and J gave up 4 bases, with 5 bases separating them. The CDR3 sequence is 13 residues long. Germline V CDR1 and CDR2: SGHTA, FQGNSA. CDR3 sequence (DNA): TGTGCCAGCAGCTTAGGGCTTTACAATGAGCAGTTCTTC. Protein sequence: CASSLGLYNEQFF.

This clone was seen a single time. The chain has TRBV27 and TRBJ2-3; TRBD1 matches 11 bases. Germline CDR1 and CDR2: MNHEY and SMNVEV (reference sequence). CDR3 length: 17 amino acids. Unmatched junction bases numbered 10, after V lost 0 bases and J lost 8 bases. The CDR3 loop is CASSLSQLGQGVGTQYF. CDR3 DNA sequence: TGTGCCAGCAGTTTATCGCAATTGGGACAGGGGGTTGGTACGCAGTATTTT.

In its sample, this clone was seen a few times. In the same sample, other DNA sequences code for this CDR3. The V gene is TRBV19, the J gene TRBJ2-1; 8 nucleotides match TRBD1. J was trimmed by 4 bases and V by 6 bases; bases with no gene match: 8. The germline V gene has CDR1 LNHDA and CDR2 SQIVND (reference sequence). There are 15 residues in the CDR3. CDR3 sequence reads: CASSAGGVGYNEQFF. CDR3 DNA: TGTGCCAGTAGCGCAGGGGGCGTTGGTTACAATGAGCAGTTCTTC. Variable domain in full (rest from reference TRBV19 and TRBJ2-1): DGGITQSPKYLFRKEGQNVTLSCEQNLNHDAMYWYRQDPGQGLRLIYYSQIVNDFQKGDIAEGYSVSREKKESFPLTVTSAQKNPTAFYLCASSAGGVGYNEQFFGPGTRLTVL.

This clone is medium-sized (0.01 to 0.1%) within its sample. This rearrangement joins TRBV7-9 to TRBJ1-2, with D perhaps matching TRBD1 (5 bases). There are 12 residues in the CDR3. The V and J ends lost 5 bases and 6 bases respectively, with 10 bases between them. Germline values: CDR1 SEHNR, CDR2 FQNEAQ (reference sequence). CDR3 sequence (DNA): TGTGCCAGCAGCGTCGCAGGGAATGGCTACACCTTC. It is translated as CASSVAGNGYTF.